The 20 T cell receptor beta chains in this list originate from one sample, sequenced in a study of cytomegalovirus exposure and HLA in healthy donors. This PCR relied on a set of 60 Vbeta primers and 13 Jbeta primers. Assay: immunoSEQ multiplex PCR; the TCRdb copy retains only in-frame clones and omits some. The listing records about 65,000 clones. The specimen sequenced was PBMCs. These receptors all stem from a boy aged 5-17 years in good health and CMV-seronegative.

V is TRBV7-9 and J is TRBJ2-3; no reliable D call. Trimming cost V 2 bases and J 6 bases, with 3 bases left between them. Germline V CDR1 and CDR2: SEHNR, FQNEAQ (reference sequence). There are 11 residues in the CDR3. CDR3 in amino acids: CASSLSDTQYF. CDR3 nucleotides: TGTGCCAGCAGCTTATCGGATACGCAGTATTTT. Combining the CDR3 with reference TRBV7-9 and TRBJ2-3 gives the whole variable domain DTGVSQNPRHKITKRGQNVTFRCDPISEHNRLYWYRQTLGQGPEFLTYFQNEAQLEKSRLLSDRFSAERPKGSFSTLEIQRTEQGDSAMYLCASSLSDTQYFGPGTRLTVL.

This sequence joins TRBV7-2 and TRBJ1-1; possibly TRBD1 for D (6 bases). CDR3 length: 15 amino acids. Germline loops: CDR1 SGHTA, CDR2 FQGNSA. Trimming stripped 3 bases from V and 0 bases from J, with 11 bases between. The CDR3 loop is CASSFTDRLNTEAFF. CDR3 nucleotide sequence: TGTGCCAGCAGCTTCACCGACAGGTTGAACACTGAAGCTTTCTTT.

J is TRBJ1-1 and V is TRBV19; the D gene is possibly TRBD1 (6 bases). V was trimmed by 5 bases and J by 1 base, leaving 11 bases between them. This CDR3 has 14 amino acids. Germline CDR1 reads LNHDA; CDR2 reads SQIVND (reference sequence). DNA for the CDR3: TGTGCCAGTAGTGGGAGGGGGAGGAACACTGAAGCTTTCTTT. Amino acid sequence: CASSGRGRNTEAFF.

CDR3 region: CASSMGGGGLQGLYGYTF. CDR3 nucleotides: TGTGCCAGTAGTATGGGAGGCGGGGGACTCCAGGGTCTCTATGGCTACACCTTC. J is TRBJ1-2 and V is TRBV19; possible D gene TRBD1, 5 bases. The ends were cut back, 3 bases at V and 4 bases at J, with 24 bases in the middle. The CDR3 sequence is 18 residues long. Per the germline V gene, CDR1 is LNHDA and CDR2 is SQIVND (reference sequence).

As concerns this clone: Other DNA sequences in this sample translate to the same CDR3. The genes are TRBV4-3 and TRBJ2-7; D remains ambiguous. Germline V gene sequence: CDR1 LGHNA, CDR2 YSLEER. Trimming cost V 0 bases and J 2 bases, with 11 bases left between them. This CDR3 contains 15 residues. This chain's CDR3 is CASSQEVRSAYEQYF. CDR3 nucleotides: TGCGCCAGCAGCCAAGAGGTTCGGAGCGCCTACGAGCAGTACTTC.

The chain links TRBV14 to TRBJ2-2; 8 positions agree with TRBD1. Germline V gene lookup returns CDR1 SGHDN and CDR2 FVKESK. The CDR3 length is 15 residues. V shed 6 bases and J 5 bases; nucleotides not matched to a gene: 8. CDR3 sequence: CASRRGQGTTGELFF. In nucleotides, the CDR3 is TGTGCCAGCAGACGAGGACAGGGAACGACCGGGGAGCTGTTTTTT.

The chain joins TRBV30 to TRBJ1-1, with D possibly matching TRBD1 (5 bases). The CDR3 runs 13 residues. Germline CDR1 reads GTSNPN; CDR2 reads SVGIG (reference sequence). V lost 2 bases, J lost 1 base, and 8 bases lay in between. The CDR3 loop is CAWSRQWNTEAFF. The CDR3 region has the DNA TGTGCCTGGAGTAGACAGTGGAACACTGAAGCTTTCTTT.

V gene TRBV4-3 combines with J gene TRBJ2-7; 11 bases are shared with TRBD2. The CDR3 is made up of 17 amino acids. V was pared by 2 bases and J by 0 bases, with 6 bases of the junction left unmatched. Germline loops: CDR1 LGHNA, CDR2 YSLEER. The CDR3 loop reads CASSQHGTSGYSYEQYF. The CDR3 DNA follows: TGCGCCAGCAGCCAACACGGGACTAGCGGATACTCCTACGAGCAGTACTTC.

Note on this clone: This CDR3 is also generated by other DNA sequences in the sample. V and J are TRBV5-1 and TRBJ1-3, with 7 bases identical to TRBD1. The CDR3 is made up of 16 amino acids. V dropped 0 bases and J dropped 1; count of bases not matched to a gene: 4. The germline gives CDR1 SGHRS, CDR2 YFSETQ. The DNA of the CDR3 is TGCGCCAGCAGCTTGGAGACGACAGGGTCTGGAAACACCATATATTTT. Protein: CASSLETTGSGNTIYF. The whole variable domain, filled in from reference TRBV5-1 and TRBJ1-3, reads KAGVTQTPRYLIKTRGQQVTLSCSPISGHRSVSWYQQTPGQGLQFLFEYFSETQRNKGNFPGRFSGRQFSNSRSEMNVSTLELGDSALYLCASSLETTGSGNTIYFGEGSWLTVV.

This chain links TRBV6-5 with TRBJ1-5; D ambiguous. This CDR3 is 15 amino acids long. Germline CDR1 MNHEY, CDR2 SVGAGI. V lost 5 bases and J 0 bases, leaving 11 bases between the germline ends. CDR3 bases: TGTGCCAGCAGTCCGGGGAGAGGTAGCAATCAGCCCCAGCATTTT. It specifies CASSPGRGSNQPQHF.

The chain recombines TRBV13 with TRBJ1-3; 7 nucleotides align to TRBD1. Germline V lookup: CDR1 PRHDT, CDR2 FYEKMQ (reference sequence). The CDR3 runs to 17 residues. V gave up 5 bases and J gave up 4 bases; unmatched junction bases: 14. This CDR3 reads CASSAMSEGAAGNTIYF. The CDR3 DNA reads as TGTGCCAGCAGCGCTATGTCAGAGGGGGCAGCGGGAAACACCATATATTTT.

This chain links TRBV27 with TRBJ2-7; no clear D gene. The CDR3 has 13 residues. Germline CDR1 is MNHEY and CDR2 is SMNVEV (reference sequence). Trimming cost V 4 bases and J 0 bases, with 7 bases left between them. The chain's CDR3 is CASSSADSYEQYF. The CDR3 DNA reads as TGTGCCAGCAGTTCGGCGGACTCCTACGAGCAGTACTTC.

J is TRBJ1-5 and V is TRBV9; TRBD1 matches at 9 bases. CDR1 SGDLS and CDR2 YYNGEE come from the germline V gene. The CDR3 sequence is 17 residues long. V lost 7 bases to trimming and J lost 0 bases; unmatched junction nucleotides: 11. The CDR3 sequence: CASGKGQGNYSNQPQHF. CDR3 nucleotides: TGTGCCAGCGGCAAAGGACAGGGGAACTATAGCAATCAGCCCCAGCATTTT.

The chain joins TRBV19 to TRBJ1-6, with D possibly matching TRBD1 (5 bases). With 5 bases removed from V and 9 bases from J, the gap between germline ends came to 26 bases. This CDR3 has 18 amino acids. Germline V gene sequence: CDR1 LNHDA, CDR2 SQIVND (reference sequence). The CDR3 DNA sequence: TGTGCCAGTAGTCCAAGACTAGAGGTGAGGGCCGGGGGTTCACCCCTCCACTTT. Its translation is CASSPRLEVRAGGSPLHF.

The rearrangement joins TRBV4-1 to TRBJ2-2, with 12 bases that match TRBD1. The CDR3 has 18 amino acids. CDR1 and CDR2 from the germline V gene are MGHRA and YSYEKL. Unmatched junction bases numbered 5, after V lost 1 base and J lost 2 bases. In DNA form, the CDR3 reads TGCGCCAGCAGCCAAGTACCGGGACAGGGGGCTAACACCGGGGAGCTGTTTTTT. It yields the protein CASSQVPGQGANTGELFF.

The V gene is TRBV5-5, the J gene TRBJ1-5; 7 bases map to TRBD1. The ends lost 4 bases at V and 1 base at J; junction bases unmatched: 5. Germline lookup yields CDR1 SGHKS and CDR2 YYEKEE (reference sequence). The CDR3 loop spans 15 amino acids. The CDR3 DNA follows: TGTGCCAGCAGCGTACAGGGGAGAAGCAATCAGCCCCAGCATTTT. Translation: CASSVQGRSNQPQHF. The full variable domain, its missing parts supplied by reference TRBV5-5 and TRBJ1-5, is DAGVTQSPTHLIKTRGQQVTLRCSPISGHKSVSWYQQVLGQGPQFIFQYYEKEERGRGNFPDRFSARQFPNYSSELNVNALLLGDSALYLCASSVQGRSNQPQHFGDGTRLSIL.

The chain links TRBV29-1 to TRBJ1-2; the match to TRBD1 covers 9 bases. Germline-derived CDR1 and CDR2 are SQVTM and ANQGSEA. The V segment lost 2 bases and the J segment 8 bases; nucleotides outside the gene matches: 6. The CDR3 has 13 residues. CDR3 region: CSVEPPGTGGYTF. DNA for the CDR3: TGCAGCGTTGAACCTCCAGGGACAGGGGGCTACACCTTC.

The chain is built from TRBV4-2 and TRBJ1-3; D is possibly TRBD1 (5 bases). Germline CDR1 and CDR2: LGHNA and YNFKEQ. The length of the CDR3 is 14 residues. V was pared by 1 base and J by 5 bases, with 9 bases between. CDR3 nucleotides: TGTGCCAGCAGCCAAGGACAGACGAGAAACACCATATATTTT. Its protein is CASSQGQTRNTIYF.

This rearrangement joins TRBV11-2 to TRBJ1-2, with 9 bases lining up with TRBD1. The length of the CDR3 is 15 residues. V shed 5 bases, J shed 7 bases, and the junction held 11 bases outside the gene matches. The germline V gene has CDR1 SGHAT and CDR2 FQNNGV. The CDR3 sequence is CASSLARDRVFGYTF. The CDR3 DNA reads TGTGCCAGCAGCCTTGCGCGGGACAGGGTGTTTGGCTACACCTTC.

V usage is TRBV5-1 and J usage is TRBJ1-1; the D gene is possibly TRBD1 (5 bases). Germline V gene data show CDR1 as SGHRS and CDR2 as YFSETQ. Trimming shortened V by 4 bases and J by 6 bases, and 10 bases separated the two germline ends. The CDR3 contains 12 residues. Written as DNA, the CDR3 is TGCGCCAGCAGCCGGGAGGGGCCTGAAGCTTTCTTT. This encodes CASSREGPEAFF.